The 23 T cell receptor beta chains presented below share a single source sample, sequenced in a study of early T cells in non-severe SARS-CoV-2 infection. Using its own MiXCR run on the 5' RACE reads, TCRdb lists one record per CDR3 protein. This table has nearly 70,000 distinct CDR3 sequences, approximately 4.6% appearing once. The sample in question was whole blood, obtained at baseline. Receptors originate from an adult who was a healthcare worker with PCR-confirmed SARS-CoV-2 infection or an uninfected control (not recorded which). The donor label of this sample is uncertain.

This clonotype has ten or more counts. The rearrangement uses TRBV10-1 and TRBJ1-5; D unclear. Germline V lookup: CDR1 WNHNN, CDR2 SYGVQD (reference sequence). The ends were cut back, 6 bases at V and 0 bases at J, with 9 bases in the middle. The CDR3 length is 14 residues. The CDR3 region has the DNA TGCGCCAGCAGCGCTGGGATTAGCAATCAGCCCCAGCATTTT. Translating gives CASSAGISNQPQHF.

This chain links TRBV2 with TRBJ1-5; TRBD1 aligns across 8 bases. With 4 bases clipped from V and 7 bases from J, the junction kept 12 bases outside the gene matches. The CDR3 is 16 amino acids. Looked up from germline, CDR1 is SNHLY and CDR2 is FYNNEI. CDR3 DNA: TGTGCCAGCAGTGTAGGCGGGGACAGGACTGGGCAGCCCCAGCATTTT. Protein sequence: CASSVGGDRTGQPQHF.

This clonotype was found many times. The chain combines TRBV20-1 with TRBJ2-1; TRBD2 aligns across 12 bases. Trimming cost V 1 base and J 10 bases; bases outside gene matches: 11. CDR1 and CDR2 (germline): DFQATT, SNEGSKA (reference sequence). The CDR3 spans 16 residues. CDR3 sequence reads: CSARAPLAGGPGEQFF. The DNA for the CDR3 is TGCAGTGCTAGAGCTCCTCTAGCGGGGGGGCCTGGGGAGCAGTTCTTC.

The sample holds many counts of this clonotype. The chain combines TRBV29-1 with TRBJ2-1, with D possibly TRBD2 on 5 matching bases. Trimming removed 2 bases at V and 10 bases at J, with 12 bases between. CDR1 is SQVTM, CDR2 ANQGSEA, per germline. There are 12 residues in the CDR3. CDR3 sequence: CSVESSGSEQFF. The CDR3 DNA sequence: TGCAGCGTTGAAAGTTCGGGGAGCGAGCAGTTCTTC.

This clonotype was picked up many times. The rearrangement joins TRBV7-9 to TRBJ2-7; D is unclear. Looked up from germline, CDR1 is SEHNR and CDR2 is FQNEAQ (reference sequence). The CDR3 runs to 14 residues. Trimming stripped 0 bases from V and 6 bases from J, with 12 bases between. CDR3 in amino acids: CASSLAPPGFEQYF. The CDR3 DNA reads as TGTGCCAGCAGCTTAGCGCCCCCAGGTTTCGAGCAGTACTTC. Drawing the rest from reference TRBV7-9 and TRBJ2-7, the complete variable domain is DTGVSQNPRHKITKRGQNVTFRCDPISEHNRLYWYRQTLGQGPEFLTYFQNEAQLEKSRLLSDRFSAERPKGSFSTLEIQRTEQGDSAMYLCASSLAPPGFEQYFGPGTRLTVT.

This clonotype was counted ten times or more. The chain combines TRBV6-5 with TRBJ1-2; D gene ambiguous. This CDR3 spans 13 amino acids. V lost 6 bases and J 6 bases, leaving 14 bases between the germline ends. Germline CDR1 and CDR2: MNHEY and SVGAGI. CDR3 in DNA: TGTGCCAGCAGACGAGGCCAGGCGGATGGCTACACCTTC. Translating it yields CASRRGQADGYTF.

This clonotype was observed at least ten times. The chain is built from TRBV25-1 and TRBJ1-6; D perhaps matches TRBD1 (5 bases). This CDR3 is 15 amino acids long. The V end was cut by 3 bases, the J end by 11 bases, with 17 bases between. The germline V gene has CDR1 MGHDK and CDR2 SYGVNS. The CDR3 loop is CASSDIQGMAAPLHF. The CDR3 bases are TGTGCCAGCAGTGACATTCAGGGCATGGCGGCACCCCTCCACTTT.

The chain recombines TRBV28 with TRBJ1-2, with D possibly matching TRBD1 (5 bases). The CDR3 is 15 residues long. V dropped 0 bases and J dropped 9 bases, with 17 bases sitting between them. Per the germline V gene, CDR1 is MDHEN and CDR2 is SYDVKM. The CDR3 region has the DNA TGTGCCAGCAGTTTATGGGGATGGTGGGGCTGGAGCTACACCTTC. Translation: CASSLWGWWGWSYTF.

This clonotype was observed many times. The chain is built from TRBV13 and TRBJ2-5, with 8 nucleotides matching TRBD1. This CDR3 has 13 residues. J lost 7 bases, V lost 5 bases, and 6 bases had no gene match. Germline V gives CDR1 PRHDT, CDR2 FYEKMQ (reference sequence). CDR3: CASSPGQGGTQYF. DNA of the CDR3: TGTGCCAGCAGCCCCGGACAGGGTGGGACCCAGTACTTC.

The V gene is TRBV25-1, the J gene TRBJ1-6; D unclear. The CDR3 runs 13 residues. The V end was cut by 6 bases, the J end by 7 bases, with 10 bases between. Germline V lookup: CDR1 MGHDK, CDR2 SYGVNS. DNA of the CDR3: TGTGCCAGCAGGGACGAAAGGAATTCACCCCTCCACTTT. Translated: CASRDERNSPLHF.

CDR3 amino acids: CASSKDRASTDTQYF. The CDR3 DNA sequence: TGTGCCAGCAGCAAAGACCGAGCATCCACAGATACGCAGTATTTT. J is TRBJ2-3 and V is TRBV21-1. TRBV21-1 counts as a pseudogene. The CDR3 has 15 amino acids.

This clonotype appeared many times. This chain connects TRBV27 to TRBJ1-5; no firm D call. Per the germline V gene, CDR1 is MNHEY and CDR2 is SMNVEV (reference sequence). V was trimmed by 2 bases and J by 2 bases, leaving 13 bases between them. The CDR3 spans 16 residues. The CDR3 nucleotides are TGTGCCAGCAGTTTAAGTTCGTGGGGTGGCAATCAGCCCCAGCATTTT. Residues: CASSLSSWGGNQPQHF.

In this sample, this clonotype turned up many times. V and J are TRBV15 and TRBJ1-6; TRBD1 might be the D (5 bases). V was shortened by 5 bases and J by 0 bases, with 11 bases between the two germline ends. The CDR3 has 16 residues. Looked up from germline, CDR1 is LNHNV and CDR2 is YYDKDF (reference sequence). Here the CDR3 reads CATSSGDSSYNSPLHF. For the CDR3, the DNA is TGTGCCACCAGCTCGGGGGATAGCTCCTATAATTCACCCCTCCACTTT.

In its sample, this clonotype was seen a few times. The CDR3 coding sequence is TGCAGCGTTGAAGGGGTAGCCGGTCAATACAATGAGCAGTTCTTC. This gives the protein CSVEGVAGQYNEQFF. The genes are TRBV29-1 and TRBJ2-1; D not certain. With 1 base removed from V and 4 bases from J, the gap between germline ends came to 14 bases. Germline assignment: CDR1 SQVTM and CDR2 ANQGSEA. This CDR3 region has 15 residues.

Regarding this clonotype: A clone one base away is much larger, so this may be a read error. The chain joins TRBV6-5 to TRBJ1-2, with D maybe TRBD1 (6 bases). CDR1 is MNHEY and CDR2 is SVGAGI in the germline V gene. CDR3 length: 17 amino acids. The CDR3, as DNA: TGTGCCAACAGTCAGACGGGCGCGGACAGAATAAACTATGGCTACACCTTC. Encoded protein: CANSQTGADRINYGYTF.

The chain couples TRBV5-5 to TRBJ1-3; tentative D call: TRBD1 (5 bases). The CDR3 is made up of 15 amino acids. Trimming cost V 4 bases and J 0 bases, with 11 bases left between them. Germline CDR1 reads SGHKS; CDR2 reads YYEKEE (reference sequence). CDR3 protein: CASSADTYSGNTIYF. The CDR3, as DNA: TGTGCCAGCAGCGCGGACACCTACTCTGGAAACACCATATATTTT. Using reference TRBV5-5 and TRBJ1-3 for the parts outside the CDR3, the full variable domain is DAGVTQSPTHLIKTRGQQVTLRCSPISGHKSVSWYQQVLGQGPQFIFQYYEKEERGRGNFPDRFSARQFPNYSSELNVNALLLGDSALYLCASSADTYSGNTIYFGEGSWLTVV.

This clonotype has a count of ten or more. The chain couples TRBV28 to TRBJ1-1, with a weak D call TRBD1 (5 bases). V was trimmed by 7 bases and J by 0 bases, leaving 12 bases between them. The germline gives CDR1 MDHEN, CDR2 SYDVKM. This CDR3 has 14 amino acids. The CDR3 here is CASTGGSLNTEAFF. The DNA for the CDR3 is TGTGCCAGCACGGGGGGGAGCTTGAACACTGAAGCTTTCTTT.

The sample holds many counts of this clonotype. This chain uses TRBV5-1 with TRBJ2-7; 10 nucleotides agree with TRBD2. This CDR3 region has 16 residues. Germline CDR1 is SGHRS and CDR2 is YFSETQ. After removal of 0 bases from V and 3 bases from J, the junction contained 6 bases not matched to a gene. The CDR3 region is CASSLAGTSANYEQYF. The CDR3 DNA sequence: TGCGCCAGCAGCTTGGCCGGGACTAGCGCGAACTACGAGCAGTACTTC.

This sequence joins TRBV4-1 and TRBJ1-1; D is perhaps TRBD1 (5 bases). The CDR3 covers 14 residues. Germline CDR1 and CDR2: MGHRA and YSYEKL. V lost 5 bases, J lost 5 bases, and 15 bases lay in between. The CDR3 loop reads CASSSQGVRTEAFF. The CDR3 DNA follows: TGCGCCAGCAGCTCCCAGGGAGTCAGGACTGAAGCTTTCTTT.

This clonotype was seen only a few times. The chain has TRBV6-2 or TRBV6-3 and TRBJ2-1, with a weak D call TRBD2 (6 bases). This CDR3 is built from 15 residues. Germline values: CDR1 MNHEY, CDR2 SVGEGT. V lost 7 bases and J lost 1, with 14 bases in between. DNA for the CDR3: TGTGCCAGCACTGGGCGGGGACCTTCCTACAATGAGCAGTTCTTC. Its protein product is CASTGRGPSYNEQFF.

This clonotype was found many times. V usage is TRBV18 and J usage is TRBJ1-5, with no clear D. Trimming shortened V by 0 bases and J by 1 base, and 13 bases separated the two germline ends. This CDR3 has 17 amino acids. Germline V CDR1 and CDR2: KGHSH, LQKENI. The CDR3 region has the DNA TGTGCCAGCTCACCACCGCAAATGGGCGGCAGCAATCAGCCCCAGCATTTT. Protein sequence: CASSPPQMGGSNQPQHF.

This clonotype was seen ten or more times. This sequence joins TRBV12-3 or TRBV12-4 and TRBJ2-3; 8 nucleotides align to TRBD1. The CDR3 runs 15 residues. The junction had 5 bases not matched to a gene; V was cut back by 5 bases and J by 1 base. CDR3 region: CASSRPTGGTDTQYF. In nucleotides, the CDR3 is TGTGCCAGCAGTCGCCCGACAGGGGGCACAGATACGCAGTATTTT.

This clonotype was seen only a few times. The chain couples TRBV10-1 to TRBJ1-5; tentative D call: TRBD1 (6 bases). V was clipped by 6 bases and J by 0 bases, with 12 bases between them. The CDR3 contains 15 residues. Per the germline V gene, CDR1 is WNHNN and CDR2 is SYGVQD (reference sequence). The CDR3 reads CASRPPGHSNQPQHF. The CDR3 DNA reads as TGCGCCAGCAGGCCACCGGGACATAGCAATCAGCCCCAGCATTTT.